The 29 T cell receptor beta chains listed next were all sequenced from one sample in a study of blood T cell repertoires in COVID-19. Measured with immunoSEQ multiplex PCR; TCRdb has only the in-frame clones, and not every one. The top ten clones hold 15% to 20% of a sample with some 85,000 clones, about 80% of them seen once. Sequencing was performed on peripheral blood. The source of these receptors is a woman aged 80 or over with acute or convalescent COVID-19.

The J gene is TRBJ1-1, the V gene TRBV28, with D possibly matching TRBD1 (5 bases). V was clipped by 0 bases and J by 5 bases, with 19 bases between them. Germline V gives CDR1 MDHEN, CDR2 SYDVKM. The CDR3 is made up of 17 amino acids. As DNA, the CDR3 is TGTGCCAGCAGTTTATGGGGGGAGGCCGGGAGTTCGACTGAAGCTTTCTTT. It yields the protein CASSLWGEAGSSTEAFF.

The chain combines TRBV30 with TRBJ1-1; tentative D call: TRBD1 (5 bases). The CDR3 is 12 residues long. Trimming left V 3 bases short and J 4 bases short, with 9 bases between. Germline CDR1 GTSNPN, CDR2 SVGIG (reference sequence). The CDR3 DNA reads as TGTGCCTGGAGCGGGGGTACCACTGAAGCTTTCTTT. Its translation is CAWSGGTTEAFF.

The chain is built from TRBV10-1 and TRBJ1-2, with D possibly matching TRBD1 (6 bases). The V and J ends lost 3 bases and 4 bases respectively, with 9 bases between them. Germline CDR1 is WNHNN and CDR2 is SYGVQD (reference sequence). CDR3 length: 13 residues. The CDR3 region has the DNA TGCGCCAGCAGTGAAAGCAGGGGCTATGGCTACACCTTC. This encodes CASSESRGYGYTF.

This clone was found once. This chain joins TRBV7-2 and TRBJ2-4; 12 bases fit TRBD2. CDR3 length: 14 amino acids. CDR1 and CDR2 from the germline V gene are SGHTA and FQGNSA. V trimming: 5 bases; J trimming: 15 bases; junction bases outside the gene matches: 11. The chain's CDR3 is CASSPSGRARRGYF. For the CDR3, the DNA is TGTGCCAGCAGCCCTAGCGGGAGGGCAAGGAGGGGGTACTTC.

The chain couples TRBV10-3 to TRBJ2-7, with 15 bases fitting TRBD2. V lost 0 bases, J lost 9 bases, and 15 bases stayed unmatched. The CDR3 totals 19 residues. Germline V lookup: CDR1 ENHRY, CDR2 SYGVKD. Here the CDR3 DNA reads TGTGCCATCAGTGAGTCACCCCGGACTAGCGGGGGGGGCCTACTTTTGCAGTACTTC. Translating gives CAISESPRTSGGGLLLQYF.

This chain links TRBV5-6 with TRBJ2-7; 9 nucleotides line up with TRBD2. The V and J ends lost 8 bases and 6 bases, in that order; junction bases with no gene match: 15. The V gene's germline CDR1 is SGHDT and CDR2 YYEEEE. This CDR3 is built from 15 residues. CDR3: CARHVHIAGVCEQYF. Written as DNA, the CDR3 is TGTGCCAGGCATGTCCACATAGCGGGAGTCTGCGAGCAGTACTTC.

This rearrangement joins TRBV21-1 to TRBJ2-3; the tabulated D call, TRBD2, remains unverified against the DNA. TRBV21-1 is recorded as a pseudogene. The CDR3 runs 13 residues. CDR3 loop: CASSTGLGDTQYF. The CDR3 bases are TGTGCCAGCAGCACCGGACTAGGGGATACGCAGTATTTT.

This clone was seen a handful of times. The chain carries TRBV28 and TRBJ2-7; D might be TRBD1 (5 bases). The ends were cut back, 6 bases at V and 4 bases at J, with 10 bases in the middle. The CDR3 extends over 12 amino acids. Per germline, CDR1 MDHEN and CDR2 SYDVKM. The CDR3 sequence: CASRGRSYEQYF. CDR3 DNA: TGTGCCAGCAGGGGGCGCTCGTACGAGCAGTACTTC.

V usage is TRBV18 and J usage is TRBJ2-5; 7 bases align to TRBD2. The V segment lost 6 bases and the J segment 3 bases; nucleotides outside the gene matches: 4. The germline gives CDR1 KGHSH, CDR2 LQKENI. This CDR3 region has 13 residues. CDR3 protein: CASSNGLEETQYF. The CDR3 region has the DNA TGTGCCAGCTCCAACGGACTAGAAGAGACCCAGTACTTC.

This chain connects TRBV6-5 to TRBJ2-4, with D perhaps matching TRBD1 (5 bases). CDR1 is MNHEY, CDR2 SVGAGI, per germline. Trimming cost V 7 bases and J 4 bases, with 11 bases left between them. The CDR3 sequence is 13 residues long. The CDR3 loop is CASTDRPKNIQYF. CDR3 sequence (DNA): TGTGCCAGCACCGACAGACCGAAAAACATTCAGTACTTC.

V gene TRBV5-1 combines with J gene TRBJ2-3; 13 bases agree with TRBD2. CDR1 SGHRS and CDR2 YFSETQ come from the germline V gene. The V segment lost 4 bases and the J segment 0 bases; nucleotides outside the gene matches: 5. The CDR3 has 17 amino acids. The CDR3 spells CASSPGTSGASTDTQYF. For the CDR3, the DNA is TGCGCCAGCAGCCCCGGGACTAGCGGGGCTAGCACAGATACGCAGTATTTT.

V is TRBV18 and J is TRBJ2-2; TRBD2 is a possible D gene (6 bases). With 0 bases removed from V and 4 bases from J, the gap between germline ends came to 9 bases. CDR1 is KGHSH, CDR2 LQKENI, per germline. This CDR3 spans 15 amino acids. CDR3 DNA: TGTGCCAGCTCACCACCGCTGGGAGGCACCGGGGAGCTGTTTTTT. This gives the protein CASSPPLGGTGELFF.

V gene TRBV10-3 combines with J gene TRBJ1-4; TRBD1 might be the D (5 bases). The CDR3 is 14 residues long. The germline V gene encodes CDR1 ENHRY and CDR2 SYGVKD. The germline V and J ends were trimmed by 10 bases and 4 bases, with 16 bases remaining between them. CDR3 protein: CATKAGPSNEKLFF. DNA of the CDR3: TGTGCCACAAAGGCAGGGCCTAGTAATGAAAAACTGTTTTTT.

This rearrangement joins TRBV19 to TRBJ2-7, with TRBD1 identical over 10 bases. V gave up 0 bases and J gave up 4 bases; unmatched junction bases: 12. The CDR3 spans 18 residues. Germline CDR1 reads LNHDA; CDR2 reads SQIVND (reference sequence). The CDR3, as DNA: TGTGCCAGTAGTATAGATCATCCGACAGGGGGCATTTTATACGAGCAGTACTTC. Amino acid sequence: CASSIDHPTGGILYEQYF. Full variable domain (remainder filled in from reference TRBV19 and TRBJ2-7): DGGITQSPKYLFRKEGQNVTLSCEQNLNHDAMYWYRQDPGQGLRLIYYSQIVNDFQKGDIAEGYSVSREKKESFPLTVTSAQKNPTAFYLCASSIDHPTGGILYEQYFGPGTRLTVT.

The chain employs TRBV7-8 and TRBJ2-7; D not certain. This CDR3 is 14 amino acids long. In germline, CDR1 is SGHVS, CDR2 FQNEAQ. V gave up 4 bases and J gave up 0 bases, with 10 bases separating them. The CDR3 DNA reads TGTGCCAGCAGCTCGTCTGTCCTCTCCTACGAGCAGTACTTC. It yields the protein CASSSSVLSYEQYF. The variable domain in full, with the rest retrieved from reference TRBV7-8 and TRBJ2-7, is GAGVSQSPRYKVAKRGQDVALRCDPISGHVSLFWYQQALGQGPEFLTYFQNEAQLDKSGLPSDRFFAERPEGSVSTLKIQRTQQEDSAVYLCASSSSVLSYEQYFGPGTRLTVT.

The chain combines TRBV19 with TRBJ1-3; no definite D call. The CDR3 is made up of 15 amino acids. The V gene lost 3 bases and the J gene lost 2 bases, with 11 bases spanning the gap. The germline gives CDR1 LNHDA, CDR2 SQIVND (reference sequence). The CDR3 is CASSISGRTGNTIYF. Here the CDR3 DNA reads TGTGCCAGTAGTATCTCAGGCAGAACTGGAAACACCATATATTTT.

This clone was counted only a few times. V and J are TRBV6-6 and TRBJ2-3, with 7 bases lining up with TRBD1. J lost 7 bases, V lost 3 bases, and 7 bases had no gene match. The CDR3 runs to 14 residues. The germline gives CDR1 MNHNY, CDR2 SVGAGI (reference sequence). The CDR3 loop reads CASSYQQGTYTQYF. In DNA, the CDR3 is TGTGCCAGCAGTTATCAACAGGGGACATATACGCAGTATTTT.

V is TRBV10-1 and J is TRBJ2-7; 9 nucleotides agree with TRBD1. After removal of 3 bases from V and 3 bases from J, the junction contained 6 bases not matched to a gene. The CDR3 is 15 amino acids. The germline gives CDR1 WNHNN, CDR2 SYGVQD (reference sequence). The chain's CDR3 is CASSDSGTGNYEQYF. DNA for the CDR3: TGCGCCAGCAGTGATTCTGGGACAGGGAACTACGAGCAGTACTTC.

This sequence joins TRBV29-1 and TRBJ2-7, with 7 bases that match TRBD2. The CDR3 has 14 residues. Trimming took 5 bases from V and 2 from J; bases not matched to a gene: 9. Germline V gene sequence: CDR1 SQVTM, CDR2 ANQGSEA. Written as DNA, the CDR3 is TGCAGCGTTAGCTCCGGGACTACAGCCTACGAGCAGTACTTC. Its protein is CSVSSGTTAYEQYF.

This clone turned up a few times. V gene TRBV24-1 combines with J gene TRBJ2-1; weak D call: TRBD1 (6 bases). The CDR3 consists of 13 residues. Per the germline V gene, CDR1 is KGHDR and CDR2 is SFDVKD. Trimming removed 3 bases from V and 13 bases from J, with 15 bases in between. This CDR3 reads CATSDPPRTVQFF. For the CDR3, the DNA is TGTGCCACCAGTGATCCCCCGAGGACAGTTCAGTTCTTC.

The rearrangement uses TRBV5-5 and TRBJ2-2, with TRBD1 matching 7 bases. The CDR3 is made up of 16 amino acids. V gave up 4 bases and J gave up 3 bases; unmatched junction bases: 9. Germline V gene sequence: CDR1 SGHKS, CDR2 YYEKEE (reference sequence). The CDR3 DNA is TGTGCCAGCAGCGCTCGACAGGGTAGGGACACCGGGGAGCTGTTTTTT. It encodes CASSARQGRDTGELFF. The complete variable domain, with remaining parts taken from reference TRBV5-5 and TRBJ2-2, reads DAGVTQSPTHLIKTRGQQVTLRCSPISGHKSVSWYQQVLGQGPQFIFQYYEKEERGRGNFPDRFSARQFPNYSSELNVNALLLGDSALYLCASSARQGRDTGELFFGEGSRLTVL.

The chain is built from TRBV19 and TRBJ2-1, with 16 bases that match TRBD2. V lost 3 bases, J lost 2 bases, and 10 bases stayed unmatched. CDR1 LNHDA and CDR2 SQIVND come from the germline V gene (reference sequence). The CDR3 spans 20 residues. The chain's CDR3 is CASSMGRGLAGGRAYNEQFF. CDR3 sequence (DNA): TGTGCCAGTAGTATGGGAAGGGGACTAGCGGGAGGGCGCGCCTACAATGAGCAGTTCTTC.

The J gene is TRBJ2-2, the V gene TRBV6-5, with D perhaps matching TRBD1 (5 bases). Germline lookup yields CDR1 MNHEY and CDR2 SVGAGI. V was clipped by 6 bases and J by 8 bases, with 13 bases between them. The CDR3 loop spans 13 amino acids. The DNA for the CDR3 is TGTGCCAGCAGGCTCACAGGCAATGGGGAGCTGTTTTTT. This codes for CASRLTGNGELFF.

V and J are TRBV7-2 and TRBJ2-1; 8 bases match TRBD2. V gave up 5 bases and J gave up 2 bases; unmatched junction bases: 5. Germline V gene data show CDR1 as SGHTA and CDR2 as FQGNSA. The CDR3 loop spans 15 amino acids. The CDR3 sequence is CASSSSGLAYNEQFF. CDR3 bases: TGTGCCAGCAGCAGTTCGGGACTAGCCTACAATGAGCAGTTCTTC. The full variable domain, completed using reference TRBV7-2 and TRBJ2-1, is GAGVSQSPSNKVTEKGKDVELRCDPISGHTALYWYRQSLGQGLEFLIYFQGNSAPDKSGLPSDRFSAERTGGSVSTLTIQRTQQEDSAVYLCASSSSGLAYNEQFFGPGTRLTVL.

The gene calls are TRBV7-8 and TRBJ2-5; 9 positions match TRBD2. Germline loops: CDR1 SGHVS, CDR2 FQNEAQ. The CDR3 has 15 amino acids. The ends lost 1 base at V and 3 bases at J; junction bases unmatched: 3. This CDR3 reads CASSLGVAGEETQYF. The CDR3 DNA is TGTGCCAGCAGCTTAGGGGTAGCGGGAGAAGAGACCCAGTACTTC.

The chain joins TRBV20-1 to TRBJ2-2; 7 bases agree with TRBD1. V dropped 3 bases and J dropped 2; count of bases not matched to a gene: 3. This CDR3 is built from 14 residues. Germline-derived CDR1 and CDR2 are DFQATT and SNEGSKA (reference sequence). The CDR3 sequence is CSASSGGNTGELFF. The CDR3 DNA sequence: TGCAGTGCTAGTTCAGGGGGTAACACCGGGGAGCTGTTTTTT.

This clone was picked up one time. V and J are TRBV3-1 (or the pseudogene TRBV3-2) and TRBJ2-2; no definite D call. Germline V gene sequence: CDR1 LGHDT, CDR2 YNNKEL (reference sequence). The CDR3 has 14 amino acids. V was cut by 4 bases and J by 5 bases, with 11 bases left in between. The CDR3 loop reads CASSLRPRTGELFF. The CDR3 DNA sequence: TGTGCCAGCAGCCTTAGACCGAGGACCGGGGAGCTGTTTTTT.

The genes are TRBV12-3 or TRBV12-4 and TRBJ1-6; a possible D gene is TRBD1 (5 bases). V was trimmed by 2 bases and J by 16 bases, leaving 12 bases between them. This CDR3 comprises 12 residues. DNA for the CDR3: TGTGCCAGCAGTTTAAAGGCGGGACCACTCCACTTT. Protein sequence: CASSLKAGPLHF.

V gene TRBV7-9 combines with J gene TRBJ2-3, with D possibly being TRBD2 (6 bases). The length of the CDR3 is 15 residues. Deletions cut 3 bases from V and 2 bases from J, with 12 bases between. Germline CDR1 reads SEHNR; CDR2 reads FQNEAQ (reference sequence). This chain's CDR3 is CASSFAGSTTDTQYF. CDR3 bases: TGTGCCAGCAGCTTCGCGGGGTCGACCACAGATACGCAGTATTTT.